This T cell receptor beta chain was profiled in a study of human T cells and chemical hapten exposure. This clonotype has a handful of counts. The target antigen is unknown. Time point defined: patch test 2, 6 weeks after DPC sensitization. The sample's treatment: therapeutic diphenylcyclopropenone sensitization with weekly scalp DPC. Blood draws preceded each patch test application. Alopecia patients, 18 to 70 years old and DPC-suitable, served as donors. Trimming took off 3 bases at V and 2 bases at J, with 11 bases between the two ends. This CDR3 is 15 amino acids long. CDR1 and CDR2 from the germline V gene are SGHTA and FQGNSA. Each CDR3 protein gets one entry after TCRdb re-called the RACE reads with MiXCR. This sample has roughly 54,000 distinct CDR3 sequences, with about a tenth found just once. Study-wide points: Expanded TCRs produced significantly more large CDR3 similarity clusters than controls did. All donors were alopecia patients, so their immunity may differ from that of healthy people.

The sample in question was whole blood, obtained in connection with sensitization to the hapten diphenylcyclopropenone (DPC). The V gene is TRBV7-2, the J gene TRBJ1-5; D not certain. This TCR was recovered from a woman aged 50 to 60 with alopecia areata. Some clones in this sample may be carry-over from other donors' samples. CDR3 DNA sequence: TGTGCCAGCAGCTTTGACGCTGGCGGCAATCAGCCCCAGCATTTT. Protein: CASSFDAGGNQPQHF.